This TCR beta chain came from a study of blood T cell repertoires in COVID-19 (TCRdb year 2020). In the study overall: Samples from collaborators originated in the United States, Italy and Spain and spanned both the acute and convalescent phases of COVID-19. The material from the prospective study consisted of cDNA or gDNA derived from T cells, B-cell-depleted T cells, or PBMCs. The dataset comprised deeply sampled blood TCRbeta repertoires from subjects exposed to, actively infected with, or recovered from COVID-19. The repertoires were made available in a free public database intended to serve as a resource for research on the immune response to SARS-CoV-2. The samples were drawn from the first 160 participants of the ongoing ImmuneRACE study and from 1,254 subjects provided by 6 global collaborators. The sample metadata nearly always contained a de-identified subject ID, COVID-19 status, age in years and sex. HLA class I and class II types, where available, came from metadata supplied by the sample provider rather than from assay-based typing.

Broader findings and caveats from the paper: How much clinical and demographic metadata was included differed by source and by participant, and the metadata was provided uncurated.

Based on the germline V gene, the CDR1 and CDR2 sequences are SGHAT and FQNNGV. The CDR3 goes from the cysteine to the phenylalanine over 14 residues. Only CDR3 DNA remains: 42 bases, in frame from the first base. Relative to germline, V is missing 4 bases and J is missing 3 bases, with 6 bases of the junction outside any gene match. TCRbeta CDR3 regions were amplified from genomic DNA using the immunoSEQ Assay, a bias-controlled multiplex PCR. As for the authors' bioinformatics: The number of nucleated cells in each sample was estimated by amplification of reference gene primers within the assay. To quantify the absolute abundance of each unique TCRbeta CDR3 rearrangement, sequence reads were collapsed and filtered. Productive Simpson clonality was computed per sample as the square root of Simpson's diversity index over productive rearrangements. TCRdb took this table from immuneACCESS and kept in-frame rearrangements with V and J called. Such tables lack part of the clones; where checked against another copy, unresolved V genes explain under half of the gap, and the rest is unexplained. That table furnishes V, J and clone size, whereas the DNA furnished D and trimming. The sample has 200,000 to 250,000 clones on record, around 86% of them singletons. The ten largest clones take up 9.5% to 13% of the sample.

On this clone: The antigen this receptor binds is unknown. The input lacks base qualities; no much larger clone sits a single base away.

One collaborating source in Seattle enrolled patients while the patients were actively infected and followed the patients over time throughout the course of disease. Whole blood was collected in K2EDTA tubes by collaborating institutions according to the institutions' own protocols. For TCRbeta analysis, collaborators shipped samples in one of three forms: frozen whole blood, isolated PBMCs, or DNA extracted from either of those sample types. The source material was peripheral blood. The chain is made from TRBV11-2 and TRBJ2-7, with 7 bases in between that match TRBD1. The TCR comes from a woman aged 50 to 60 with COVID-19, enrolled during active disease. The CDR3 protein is CASSSIWDSYEQYF. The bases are TGTGCCAGCAGCTCTATATGGGACAGCTACGAGCAGTACTTC.